This TCR beta chain comes out of a study of radiotherapy plus CTLA-4 blockade in lung cancer. Study-wide findings and caveats: Blood saw expansion of tumor-derived TCR clones after radiotherapy plus ipilimumab.

With regard to this clone: Its antigen is unidentified.

Sequencing used immunoSEQ multiplex PCR; TCRdb keeps in-frame clones, though not all of them. Among roughly 70,000 clones, roughly 87% were seen once, and the ten largest hold over 35%. The CDR3 has 15 residues. V was shortened by 7 bases and J by 5 bases, with 21 bases between the two germline ends. Per the germline V gene, CDR1 is SGHTA and CDR2 is FQGNSA. This sequence was found in a human donor with non-small cell lung cancer that progressed on radiotherapy plus ipilimumab. The rearrangement joins TRBV7-2 to TRBJ2-7; D may correspond to TRBD1 or TRBD2 (5 bases each). This material consisted of peripheral blood, taken from a patient treated with radiotherapy plus ipilimumab. The CDR3 sequence: CASNSGPAPLNEQYF. The CDR3 DNA reads TGTGCCAGCAACTCGGGACCAGCCCCCCTAAACGAGCAGTACTTC.